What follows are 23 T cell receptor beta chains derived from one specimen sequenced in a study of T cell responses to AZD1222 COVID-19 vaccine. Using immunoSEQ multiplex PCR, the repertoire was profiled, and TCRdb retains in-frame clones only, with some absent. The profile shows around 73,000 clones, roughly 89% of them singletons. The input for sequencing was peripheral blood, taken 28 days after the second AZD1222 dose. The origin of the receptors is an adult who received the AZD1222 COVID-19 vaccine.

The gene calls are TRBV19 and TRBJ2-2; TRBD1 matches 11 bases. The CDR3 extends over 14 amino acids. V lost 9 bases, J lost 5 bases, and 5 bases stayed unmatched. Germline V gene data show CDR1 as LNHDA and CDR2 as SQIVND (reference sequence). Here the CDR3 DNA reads TGTGCCAGCCAGGACAGGGGGCGAACCGGGGAGCTGTTTTTT. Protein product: CASQDRGRTGELFF.

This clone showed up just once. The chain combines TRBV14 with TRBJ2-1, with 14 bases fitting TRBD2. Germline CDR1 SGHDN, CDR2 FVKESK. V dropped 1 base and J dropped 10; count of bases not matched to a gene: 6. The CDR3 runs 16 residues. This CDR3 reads CASSQGGTSGGIEQFF. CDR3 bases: TGTGCCAGCAGCCAAGGGGGGACTAGCGGGGGAATCGAGCAGTTCTTC.

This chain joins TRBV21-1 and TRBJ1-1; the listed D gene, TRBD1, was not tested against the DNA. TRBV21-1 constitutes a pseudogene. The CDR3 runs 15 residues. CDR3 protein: CASSPRDIQNTEAFF. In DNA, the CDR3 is TGTGCCAGCAGCCCCCGGGACATCCAAAACACTGAAGCTTTCTTT.

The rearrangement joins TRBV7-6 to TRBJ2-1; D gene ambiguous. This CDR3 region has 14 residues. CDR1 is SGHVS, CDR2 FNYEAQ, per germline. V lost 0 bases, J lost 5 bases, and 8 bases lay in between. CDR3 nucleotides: TGTGCCAGCAGCTTAGCGGCCAGACACAATGAGCAGTTCTTC. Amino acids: CASSLAARHNEQFF.

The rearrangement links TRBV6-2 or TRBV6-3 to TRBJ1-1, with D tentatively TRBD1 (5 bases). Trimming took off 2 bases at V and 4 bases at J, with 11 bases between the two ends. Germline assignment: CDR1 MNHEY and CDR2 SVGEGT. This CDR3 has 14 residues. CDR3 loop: CASSYRGRGTEAFF. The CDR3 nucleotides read TGTGCCAGCAGTTACCGGGGACGGGGCACTGAAGCTTTCTTT.

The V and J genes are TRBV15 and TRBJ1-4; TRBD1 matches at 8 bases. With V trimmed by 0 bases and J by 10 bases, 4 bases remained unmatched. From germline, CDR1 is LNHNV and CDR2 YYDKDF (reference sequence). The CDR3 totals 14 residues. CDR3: CATSRDPTGGKLFF. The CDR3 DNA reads TGTGCCACCAGCAGAGACCCCACAGGGGGAAAACTGTTTTTT.

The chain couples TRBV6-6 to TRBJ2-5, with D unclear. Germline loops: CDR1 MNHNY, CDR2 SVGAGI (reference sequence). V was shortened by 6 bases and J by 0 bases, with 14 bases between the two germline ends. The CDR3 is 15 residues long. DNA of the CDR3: TGTGCCAGCAGCCTACGTCCGGTCTACCAAGAGACCCAGTACTTC. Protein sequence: CASSLRPVYQETQYF.

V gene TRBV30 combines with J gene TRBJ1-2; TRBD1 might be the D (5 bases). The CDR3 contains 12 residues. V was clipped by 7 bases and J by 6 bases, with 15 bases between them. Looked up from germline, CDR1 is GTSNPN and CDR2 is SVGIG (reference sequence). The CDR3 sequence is CALSPQGHGYTF. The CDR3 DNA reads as TGTGCCTTATCCCCCCAGGGCCATGGCTACACCTTC.

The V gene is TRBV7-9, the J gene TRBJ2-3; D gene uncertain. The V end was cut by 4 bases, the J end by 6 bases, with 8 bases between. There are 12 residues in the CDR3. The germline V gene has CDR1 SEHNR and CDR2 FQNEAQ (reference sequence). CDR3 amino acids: CASSSAIDTQYF. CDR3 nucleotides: TGTGCCAGCAGCTCAGCCATCGATACGCAGTATTTT.

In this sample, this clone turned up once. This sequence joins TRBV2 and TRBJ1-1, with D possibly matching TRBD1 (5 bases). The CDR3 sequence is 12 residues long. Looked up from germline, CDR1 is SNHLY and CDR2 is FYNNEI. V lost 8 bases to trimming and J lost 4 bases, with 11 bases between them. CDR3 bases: TGTGCCAGCGGGGCGGGTCGCACTGAAGCTTTCTTT. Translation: CASGAGRTEAFF. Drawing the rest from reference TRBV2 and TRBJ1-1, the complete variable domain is EPEVTQTPSHQVTQMGQEVILRCVPISNHLYFYWYRQILGQKVEFLVSFYNNEISEKSEIFDDQFSVERPDGSNFTLKIRSTKLEDSAMYFCASGAGRTEAFFGQGTRLTVV.

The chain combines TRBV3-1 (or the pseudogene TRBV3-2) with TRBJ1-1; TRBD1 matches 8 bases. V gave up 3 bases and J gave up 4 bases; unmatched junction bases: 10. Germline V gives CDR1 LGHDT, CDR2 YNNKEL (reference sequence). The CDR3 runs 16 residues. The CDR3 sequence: CASSHRVGGTGTEAFF. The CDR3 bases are TGTGCCAGCAGCCATAGGGTGGGAGGGACAGGCACTGAAGCTTTCTTT.

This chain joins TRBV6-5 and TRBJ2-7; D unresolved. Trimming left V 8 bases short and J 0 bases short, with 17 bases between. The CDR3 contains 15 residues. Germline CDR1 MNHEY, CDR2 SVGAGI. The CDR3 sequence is CASSGYTTSSYEQYF. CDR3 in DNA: TGTGCCAGCTCTGGGTACACCACGAGCTCCTACGAGCAGTACTTC.

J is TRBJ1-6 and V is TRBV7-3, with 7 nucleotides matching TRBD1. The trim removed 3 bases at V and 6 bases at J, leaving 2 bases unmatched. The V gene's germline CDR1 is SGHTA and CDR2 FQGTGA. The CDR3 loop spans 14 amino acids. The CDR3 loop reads CASSLSGGNSPLHF. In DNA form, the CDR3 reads TGTGCCAGCAGCTTGTCAGGGGGTAATTCACCCCTCCACTTT.

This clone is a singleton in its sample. This CDR3 is CSVGGGTEAFF. CDR3 bases: TGCAGCGTTGGAGGTGGCACTGAAGCTTTCTTT. This chain joins TRBV29-1 and TRBJ1-1; D ambiguous. V dropped 4 bases and J dropped 4 bases, with 7 bases sitting between them. The CDR3 consists of 11 residues. Germline CDR1 is SQVTM and CDR2 is ANQGSEA. The variable domain in full, completed from reference TRBV29-1 and TRBJ1-1, reads SAVISQKPSRDICQRGTSLTIQCQVDSQVTMMFWYRQQPGQSLTLIATANQGSEATYESGFVIDKFPISRPNLTFSTLTVSNMSPEDSSIYLCSVGGGTEAFFGQGTRLTVV.

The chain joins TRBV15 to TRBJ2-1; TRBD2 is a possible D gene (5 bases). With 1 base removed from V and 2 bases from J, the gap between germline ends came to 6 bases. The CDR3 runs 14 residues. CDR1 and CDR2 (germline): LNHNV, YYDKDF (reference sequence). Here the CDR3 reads CATSRGGTYNEQFF. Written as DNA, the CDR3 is TGTGCCACCAGCAGAGGAGGGACCTACAATGAGCAGTTCTTC.

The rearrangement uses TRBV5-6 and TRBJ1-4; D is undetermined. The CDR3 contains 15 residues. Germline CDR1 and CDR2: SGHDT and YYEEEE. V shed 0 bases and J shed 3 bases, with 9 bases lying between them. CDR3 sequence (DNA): TGTGCCAGCAGCTTGGTCCGGGATTCTAATGAAAAACTGTTTTTT. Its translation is CASSLVRDSNEKLFF. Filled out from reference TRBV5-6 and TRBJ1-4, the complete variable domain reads DAGVTQSPTHLIKTRGQQVTLRCSPKSGHDTVSWYQQALGQGPQFIFQYYEEEERQRGNFPDRFSGHQFPNYSSELNVNALLLGDSALYLCASSLVRDSNEKLFFGSGTQLSVL.

The CDR3 sequence is CASSLTGLNEKLFF. The CDR3 nucleotides read TGTGCCAGCAGCCTCACAGGACTTAATGAAAAACTGTTTTTT. V gene TRBV3-1 (or the pseudogene TRBV3-2) combines with J gene TRBJ1-4; D is perhaps TRBD1 (5 bases). V dropped 4 bases and J dropped 4 bases, with 10 bases sitting between them. Germline lookup yields CDR1 LGHDT and CDR2 YNNKEL (reference sequence). The CDR3 is made up of 14 amino acids.

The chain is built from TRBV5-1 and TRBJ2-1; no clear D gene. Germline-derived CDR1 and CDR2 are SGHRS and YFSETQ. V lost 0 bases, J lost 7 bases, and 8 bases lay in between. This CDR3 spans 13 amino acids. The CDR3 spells CASSLDSWNEQFF. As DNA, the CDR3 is TGCGCCAGCAGCTTGGACTCCTGGAATGAGCAGTTCTTC.

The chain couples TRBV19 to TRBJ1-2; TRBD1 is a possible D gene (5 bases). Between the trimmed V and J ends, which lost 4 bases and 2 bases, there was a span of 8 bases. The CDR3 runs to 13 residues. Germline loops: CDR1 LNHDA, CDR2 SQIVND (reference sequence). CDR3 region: CASSTGGNYGYTF. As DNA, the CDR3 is TGTGCCAGTAGTACCGGGGGGAACTATGGCTACACCTTC.

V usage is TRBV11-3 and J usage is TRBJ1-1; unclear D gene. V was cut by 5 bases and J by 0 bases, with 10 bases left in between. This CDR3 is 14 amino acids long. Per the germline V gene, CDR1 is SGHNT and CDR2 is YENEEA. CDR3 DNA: TGTGCCAGCAGCCGCGACCCCATGAACACTGAAGCTTTCTTT. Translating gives CASSRDPMNTEAFF.

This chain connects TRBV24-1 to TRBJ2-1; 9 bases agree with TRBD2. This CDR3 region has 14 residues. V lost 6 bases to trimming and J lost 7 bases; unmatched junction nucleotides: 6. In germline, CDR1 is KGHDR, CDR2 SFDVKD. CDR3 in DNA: TGTGCCACCAGTAAGACTAGCGGACGAAATGAGCAGTTCTTC. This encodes CATSKTSGRNEQFF.

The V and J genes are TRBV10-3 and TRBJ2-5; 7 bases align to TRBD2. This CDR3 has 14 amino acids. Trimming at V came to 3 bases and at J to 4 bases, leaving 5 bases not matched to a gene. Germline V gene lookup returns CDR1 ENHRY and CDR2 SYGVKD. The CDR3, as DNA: TGTGCCATCAGTGACTCGGGAGGAAGAGAGACCCAGTACTTC. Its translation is CAISDSGGRETQYF.

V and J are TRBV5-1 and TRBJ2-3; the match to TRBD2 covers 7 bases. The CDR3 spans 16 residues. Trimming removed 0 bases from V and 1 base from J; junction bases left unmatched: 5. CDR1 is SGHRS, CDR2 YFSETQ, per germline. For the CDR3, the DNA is TGCGCCAGCAGCTTGGGTAAGGCGGGAGGCACAGATACGCAGTATTTT. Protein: CASSLGKAGGTDTQYF.